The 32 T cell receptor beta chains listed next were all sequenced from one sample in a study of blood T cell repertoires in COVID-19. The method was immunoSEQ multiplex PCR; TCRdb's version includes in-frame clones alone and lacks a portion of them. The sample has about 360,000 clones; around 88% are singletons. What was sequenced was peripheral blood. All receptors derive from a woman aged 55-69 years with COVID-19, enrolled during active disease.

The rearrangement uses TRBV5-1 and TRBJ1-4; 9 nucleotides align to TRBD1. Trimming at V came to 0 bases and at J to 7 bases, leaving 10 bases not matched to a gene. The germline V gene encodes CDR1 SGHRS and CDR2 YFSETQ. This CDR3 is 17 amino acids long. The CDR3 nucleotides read TGCGCCAGCAGCTTGGGGGGCACCGGGACAGGGAGTGAAAAACTGTTTTTT. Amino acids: CASSLGGTGTGSEKLFF.

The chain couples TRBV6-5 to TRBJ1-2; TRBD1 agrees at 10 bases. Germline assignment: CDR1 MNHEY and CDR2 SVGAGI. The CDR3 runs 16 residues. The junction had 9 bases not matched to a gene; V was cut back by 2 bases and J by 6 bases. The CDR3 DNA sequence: TGTGCCAGCAGTTACGACCGACAGGGGGCGAGGGATGGCTACACCTTC. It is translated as CASSYDRQGARDGYTF.

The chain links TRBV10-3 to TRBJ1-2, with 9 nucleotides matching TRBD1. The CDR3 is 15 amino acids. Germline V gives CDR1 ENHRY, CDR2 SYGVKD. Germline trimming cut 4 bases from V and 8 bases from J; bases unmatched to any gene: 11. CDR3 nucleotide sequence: TGTGCCATCAGTGTATTCCGGGACAGGGTGAGCGGCTACACCTTC. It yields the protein CAISVFRDRVSGYTF.

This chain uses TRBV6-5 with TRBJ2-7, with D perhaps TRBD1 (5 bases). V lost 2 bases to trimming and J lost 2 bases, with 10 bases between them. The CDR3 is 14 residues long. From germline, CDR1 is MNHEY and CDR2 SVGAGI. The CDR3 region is CASSYQGAAYEQYF. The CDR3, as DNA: TGTGCCAGCAGTTACCAGGGTGCGGCCTACGAGCAGTACTTC.

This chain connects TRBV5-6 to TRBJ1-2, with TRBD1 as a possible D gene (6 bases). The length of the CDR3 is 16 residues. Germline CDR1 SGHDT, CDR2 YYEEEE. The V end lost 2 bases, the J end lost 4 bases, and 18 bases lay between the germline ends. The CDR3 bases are TGTGCCAGCAGCTTAGGCCGGGACATCCTTTTCTATGGCTACACCTTC. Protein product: CASSLGRDILFYGYTF.

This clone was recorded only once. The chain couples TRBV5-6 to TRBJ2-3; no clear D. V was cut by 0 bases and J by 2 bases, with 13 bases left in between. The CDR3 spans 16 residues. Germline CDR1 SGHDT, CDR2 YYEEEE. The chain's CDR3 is CASSLASGFDTDTQYF. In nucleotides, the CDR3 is TGTGCCAGCAGCTTGGCCTCGGGTTTTGACACAGATACGCAGTATTTT.

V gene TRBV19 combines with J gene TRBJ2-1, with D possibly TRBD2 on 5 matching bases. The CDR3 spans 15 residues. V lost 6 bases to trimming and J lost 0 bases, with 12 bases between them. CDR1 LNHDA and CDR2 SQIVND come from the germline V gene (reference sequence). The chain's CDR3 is CASSQLGSSYNEQFF. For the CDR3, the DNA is TGTGCCAGTAGCCAGTTGGGGAGCTCCTACAATGAGCAGTTCTTC.

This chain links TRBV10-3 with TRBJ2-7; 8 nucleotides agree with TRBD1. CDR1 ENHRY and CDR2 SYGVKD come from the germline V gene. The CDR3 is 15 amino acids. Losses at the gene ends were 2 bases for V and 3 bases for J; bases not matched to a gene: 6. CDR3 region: CAISEPFGTGYEQYF. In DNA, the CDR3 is TGTGCCATCAGTGAGCCGTTTGGGACAGGCTACGAGCAGTACTTC.

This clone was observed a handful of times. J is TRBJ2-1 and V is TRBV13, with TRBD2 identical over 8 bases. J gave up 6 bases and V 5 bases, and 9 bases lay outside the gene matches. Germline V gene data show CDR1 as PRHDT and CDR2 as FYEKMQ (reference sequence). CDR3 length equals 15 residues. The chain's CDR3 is CASSPPQRGTNEQFF. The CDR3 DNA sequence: TGTGCCAGCAGCCCCCCCCAGCGGGGGACCAATGAGCAGTTCTTC.

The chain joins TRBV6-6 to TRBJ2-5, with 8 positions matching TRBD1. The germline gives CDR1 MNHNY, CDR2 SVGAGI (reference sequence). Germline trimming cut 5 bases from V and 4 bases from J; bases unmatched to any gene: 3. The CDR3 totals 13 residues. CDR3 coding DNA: TGTGCCAGCAGTAGCACAGGGGGAGAGACCCAGTACTTC. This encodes CASSSTGGETQYF.

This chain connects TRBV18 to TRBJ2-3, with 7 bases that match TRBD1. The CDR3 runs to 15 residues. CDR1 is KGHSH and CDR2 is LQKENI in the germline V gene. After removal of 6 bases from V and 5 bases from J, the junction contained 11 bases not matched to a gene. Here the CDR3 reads CASSLGTVREDTQYF. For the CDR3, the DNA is TGTGCCAGCTCGCTCGGGACAGTTCGCGAAGATACGCAGTATTTT.

The CDR3 loop reads CASSTGWTEAFF. The CDR3 nucleotides read TGTGCCAGCAGTACAGGGTGGACTGAAGCTTTCTTT. The chain is built from TRBV12-3 or TRBV12-4 and TRBJ1-1; D may be TRBD1 (6 bases). V lost 5 bases and J lost 5, with 9 bases in between. This CDR3 has 12 residues.

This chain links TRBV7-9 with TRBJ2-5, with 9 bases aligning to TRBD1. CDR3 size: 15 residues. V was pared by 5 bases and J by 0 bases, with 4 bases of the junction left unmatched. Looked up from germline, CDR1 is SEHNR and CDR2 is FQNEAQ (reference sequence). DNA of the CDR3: TGTGCCAGCAGCCCCCGGGACAGGGACCAAGAGACCCAGTACTTC. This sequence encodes CASSPRDRDQETQYF.

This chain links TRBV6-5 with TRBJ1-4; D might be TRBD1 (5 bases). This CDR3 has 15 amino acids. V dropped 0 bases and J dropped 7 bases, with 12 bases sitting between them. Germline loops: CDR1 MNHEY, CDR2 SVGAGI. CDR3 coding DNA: TGTGCCAGCAGTTACTCTCTGGGCAGGGCTGAAAAACTGTTTTTT. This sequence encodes CASSYSLGRAEKLFF.

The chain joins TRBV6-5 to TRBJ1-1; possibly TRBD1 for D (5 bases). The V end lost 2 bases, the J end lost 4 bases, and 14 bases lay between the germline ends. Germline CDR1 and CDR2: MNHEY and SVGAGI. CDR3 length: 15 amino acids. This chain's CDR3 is CASSYGSQAFTEAFF. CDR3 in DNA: TGTGCCAGCAGTTACGGTTCACAGGCCTTCACTGAAGCTTTCTTT.

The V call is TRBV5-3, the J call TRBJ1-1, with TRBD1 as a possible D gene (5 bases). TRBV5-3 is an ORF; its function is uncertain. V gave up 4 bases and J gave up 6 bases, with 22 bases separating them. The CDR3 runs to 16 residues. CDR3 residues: CARSPRELSATAEAFF. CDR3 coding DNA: TGTGCCAGAAGCCCGAGAGAGTTGTCGGCGACAGCTGAAGCTTTCTTT.

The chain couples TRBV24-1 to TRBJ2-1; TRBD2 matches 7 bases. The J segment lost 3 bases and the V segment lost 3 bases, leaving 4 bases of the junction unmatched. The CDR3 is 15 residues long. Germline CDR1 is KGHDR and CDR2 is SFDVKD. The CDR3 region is CATSDRSGDYNEQFF. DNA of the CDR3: TGTGCCACCAGTGATAGAAGCGGGGACTACAATGAGCAGTTCTTC.

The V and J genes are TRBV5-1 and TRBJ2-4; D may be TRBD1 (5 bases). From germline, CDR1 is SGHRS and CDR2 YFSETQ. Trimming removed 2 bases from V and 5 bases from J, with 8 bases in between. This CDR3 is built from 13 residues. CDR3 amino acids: CASSFDSQNIQYF. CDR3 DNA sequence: TGCGCCAGCAGCTTTGACAGTCAAAACATTCAGTACTTC. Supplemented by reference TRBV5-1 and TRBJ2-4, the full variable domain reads KAGVTQTPRYLIKTRGQQVTLSCSPISGHRSVSWYQQTPGQGLQFLFEYFSETQRNKGNFPGRFSGRQFSNSRSEMNVSTLELGDSALYLCASSFDSQNIQYFGAGTRLSVL.

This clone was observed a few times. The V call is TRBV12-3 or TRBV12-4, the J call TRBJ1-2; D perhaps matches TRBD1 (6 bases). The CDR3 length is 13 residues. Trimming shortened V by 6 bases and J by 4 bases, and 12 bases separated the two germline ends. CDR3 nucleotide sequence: TGTGCCAGCAGACAAGGGGGAGTCTATGGCTACACCTTC. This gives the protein CASRQGGVYGYTF.

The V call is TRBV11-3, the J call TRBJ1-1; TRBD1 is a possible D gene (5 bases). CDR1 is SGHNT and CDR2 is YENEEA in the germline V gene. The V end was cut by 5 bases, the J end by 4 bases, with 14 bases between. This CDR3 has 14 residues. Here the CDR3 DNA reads TGTGCCAGCAGCACTGACAGTTCGTTCACTGAAGCTTTCTTT. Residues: CASSTDSSFTEAFF.

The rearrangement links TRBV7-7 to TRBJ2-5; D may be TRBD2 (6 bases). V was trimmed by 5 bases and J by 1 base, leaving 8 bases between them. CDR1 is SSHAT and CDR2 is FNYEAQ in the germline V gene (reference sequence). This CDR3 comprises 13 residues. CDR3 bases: TGTGCCAGCAGCAGGGACTTCCAAGAGACCCAGTACTTC. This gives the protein CASSRDFQETQYF.

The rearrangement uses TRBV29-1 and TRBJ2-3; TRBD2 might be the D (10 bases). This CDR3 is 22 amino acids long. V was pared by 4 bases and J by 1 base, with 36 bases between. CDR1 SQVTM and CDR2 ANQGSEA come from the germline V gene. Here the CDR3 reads CSVVGTGWGSGGPPYRTDTQYF. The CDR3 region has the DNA TGCAGCGTTGTTGGGACAGGGTGGGGTAGCGGGGGGCCGCCCTACCGCACAGATACGCAGTATTTT.

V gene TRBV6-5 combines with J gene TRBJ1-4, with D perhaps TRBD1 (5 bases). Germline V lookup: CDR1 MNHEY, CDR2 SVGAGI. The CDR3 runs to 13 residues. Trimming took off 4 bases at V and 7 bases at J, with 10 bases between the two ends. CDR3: CASSFQGGEKLFF. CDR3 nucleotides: TGTGCCAGCAGTTTCCAGGGAGGTGAAAAACTGTTTTTT.

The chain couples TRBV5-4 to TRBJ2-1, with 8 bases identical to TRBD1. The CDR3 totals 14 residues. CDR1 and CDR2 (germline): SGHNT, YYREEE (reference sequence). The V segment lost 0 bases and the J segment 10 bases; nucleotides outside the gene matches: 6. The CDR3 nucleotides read TGTGCCAGCAGCTTGGCAGGGGGCGTCGGGGAGCAGTTCTTC. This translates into CASSLAGGVGEQFF.

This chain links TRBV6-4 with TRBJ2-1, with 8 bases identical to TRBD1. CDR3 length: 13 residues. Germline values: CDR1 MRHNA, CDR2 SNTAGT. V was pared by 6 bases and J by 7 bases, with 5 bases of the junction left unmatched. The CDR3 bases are TGTGCCAGCAGCCAGTACAGGGGGAATGAGCAGTTCTTC. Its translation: CASSQYRGNEQFF.

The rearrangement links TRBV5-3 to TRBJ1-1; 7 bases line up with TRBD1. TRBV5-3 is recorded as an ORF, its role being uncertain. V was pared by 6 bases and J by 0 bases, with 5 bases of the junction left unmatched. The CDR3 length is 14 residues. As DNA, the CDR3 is TGTGCCAGAACTCTGGGGACAGTGAACACTGAAGCTTTCTTT. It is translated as CARTLGTVNTEAFF.

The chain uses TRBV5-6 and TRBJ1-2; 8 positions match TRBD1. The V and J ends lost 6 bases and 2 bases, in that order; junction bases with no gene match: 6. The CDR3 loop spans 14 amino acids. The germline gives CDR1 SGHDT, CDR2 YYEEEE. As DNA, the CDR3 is TGTGCCAGCACCGTACAGGGGGGGAACTATGGCTACACCTTC. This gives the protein CASTVQGGNYGYTF.

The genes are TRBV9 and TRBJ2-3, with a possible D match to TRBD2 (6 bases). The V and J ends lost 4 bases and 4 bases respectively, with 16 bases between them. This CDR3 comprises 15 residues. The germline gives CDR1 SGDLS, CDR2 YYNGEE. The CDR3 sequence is CASSHGGRDADTQYF. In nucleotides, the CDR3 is TGTGCCAGCAGCCACGGGGGAAGAGACGCAGATACGCAGTATTTT.

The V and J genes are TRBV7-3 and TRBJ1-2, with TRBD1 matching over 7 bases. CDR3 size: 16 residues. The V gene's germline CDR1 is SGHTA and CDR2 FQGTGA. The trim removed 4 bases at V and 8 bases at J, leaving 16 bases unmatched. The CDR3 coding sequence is TGTGCCAGCAGCTATACCGGGACAACCAAAGGGGGCGGCTACACCTTC. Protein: CASSYTGTTKGGGYTF.

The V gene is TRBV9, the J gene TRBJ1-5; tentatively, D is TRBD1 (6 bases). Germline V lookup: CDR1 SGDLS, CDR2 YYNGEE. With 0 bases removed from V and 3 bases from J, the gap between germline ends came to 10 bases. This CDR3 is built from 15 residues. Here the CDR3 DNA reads TGTGCCAGCAGCGTAGTGGGGACAATCAATCAGCCCCAGCATTTT. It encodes CASSVVGTINQPQHF.

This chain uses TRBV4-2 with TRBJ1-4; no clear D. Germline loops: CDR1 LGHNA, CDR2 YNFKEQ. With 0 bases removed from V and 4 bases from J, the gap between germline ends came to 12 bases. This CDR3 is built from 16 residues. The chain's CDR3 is CASSQDARAINEKLFF. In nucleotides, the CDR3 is TGTGCCAGCAGCCAAGACGCGAGGGCGATTAATGAAAAACTGTTTTTT.

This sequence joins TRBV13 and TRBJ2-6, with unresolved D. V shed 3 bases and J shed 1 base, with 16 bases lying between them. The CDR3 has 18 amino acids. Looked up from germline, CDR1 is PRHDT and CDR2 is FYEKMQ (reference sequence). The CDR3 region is CASSFYSSTSSGANVLTF. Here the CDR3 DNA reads TGTGCCAGCAGCTTCTACTCGTCGACTTCTTCTGGGGCCAACGTCCTGACTTTC. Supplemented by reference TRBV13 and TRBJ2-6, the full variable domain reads AAGVIQSPRHLIKEKRETATLKCYPIPRHDTVYWYQQGPGQDPQFLISFYEKMQSDKGSIPDRFSAQQFSDYHSELNMSSLELGDSALYFCASSFYSSTSSGANVLTFGAGSRLTVL.